Below, one T cell receptor beta chain is given with its context. V lost 4 bases and J lost 2, with 14 bases in between. Per the germline V gene, CDR1 is MGHRA and CDR2 is YSYEKL. The CDR3 runs to 15 residues. The use of a sample-barcoded 5' primer and a J-beta primer mix characterized a second PCR of roughly 6 to 11 cycles. TCRdb re-analysed the 5' RACE reads in MiXCR, keeping a single row per CDR3 protein. There are roughly 1,700,000 distinct CDR3 sequences in the sample; under 30% occur only once, and over 7% lies in the top ten. This record comes from a study of blood T cells in healthy people across ages.

V and J are TRBV4-1 and TRBJ2-5; D is undetermined. The sequence was collected from a woman in her 30s in good health. What was sequenced was blood. The CDR3 DNA sequence: TGCGCCAGCAGCCCTCGACTCCAGGATCAAGAGACCCAGTACTTC. Its protein product is CASSPRLQDQETQYF.